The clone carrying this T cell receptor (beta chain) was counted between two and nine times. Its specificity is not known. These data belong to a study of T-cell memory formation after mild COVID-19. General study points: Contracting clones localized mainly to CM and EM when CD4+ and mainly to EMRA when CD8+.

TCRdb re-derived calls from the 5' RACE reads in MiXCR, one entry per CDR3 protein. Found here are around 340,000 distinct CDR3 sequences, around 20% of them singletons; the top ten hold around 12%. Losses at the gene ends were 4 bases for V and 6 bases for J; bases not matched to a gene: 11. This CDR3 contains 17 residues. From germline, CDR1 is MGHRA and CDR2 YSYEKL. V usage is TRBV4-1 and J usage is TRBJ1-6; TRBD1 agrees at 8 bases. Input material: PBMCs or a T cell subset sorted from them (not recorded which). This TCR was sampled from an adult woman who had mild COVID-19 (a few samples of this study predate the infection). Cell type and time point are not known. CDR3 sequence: CASSPYPQGAGNSPLHF. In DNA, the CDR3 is TGCGCCAGCAGCCCCTACCCCCAGGGGGCTGGTAATTCACCCCTCCACTTT.